The entry below gives a single T cell receptor beta chain sequence along with its context. As originally analysed: Counts of nucleated cells, estimated from reference gene primer amplification, were obtained. Generated by immunoSEQ multiplex PCR, the TCRdb table keeps only in-frame clones and is missing some. V and J calls and clone size are copied from that table; D and trimming were computed from the DNA. The sample lists about 200,000 clones, 75% to 90% seen once, with 2.2% in the top ten. The data are from a study of blood T cell repertoires in COVID-19. J was trimmed by 1 base and V by 4 bases; bases with no gene match: 4. The CDR3 totals 16 residues. Germline V CDR1 and CDR2: MGHRA, YSYEKL.

The TCR sequence derives from a man aged 25 to 40 who had recovered from COVID-19. The gene calls are TRBV4-1 and TRBJ2-7; the match to TRBD2 covers 13 bases. Sequencing was done on a sample of peripheral blood. The CDR3: CASSPQGLAGSYEQYF. The CDR3 DNA reads as TGCGCCAGCAGCCCTCAGGGACTAGCGGGGTCCTACGAGCAGTACTTC.